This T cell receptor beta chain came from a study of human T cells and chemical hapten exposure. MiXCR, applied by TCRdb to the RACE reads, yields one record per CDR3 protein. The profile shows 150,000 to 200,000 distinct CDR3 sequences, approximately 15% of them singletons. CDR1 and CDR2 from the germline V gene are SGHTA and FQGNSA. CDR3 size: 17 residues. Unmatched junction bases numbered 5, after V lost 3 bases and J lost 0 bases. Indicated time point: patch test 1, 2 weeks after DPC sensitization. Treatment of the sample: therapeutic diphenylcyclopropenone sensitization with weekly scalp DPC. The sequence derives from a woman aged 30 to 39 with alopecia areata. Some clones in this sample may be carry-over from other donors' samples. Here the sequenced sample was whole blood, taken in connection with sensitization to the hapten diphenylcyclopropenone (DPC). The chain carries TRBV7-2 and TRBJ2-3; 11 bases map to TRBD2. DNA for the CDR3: TGTGCCAGCAGCTTCCTAGCGGGGGGCTTCAGCACAGATACGCAGTATTTT. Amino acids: CASSFLAGGFSTDTQYF.